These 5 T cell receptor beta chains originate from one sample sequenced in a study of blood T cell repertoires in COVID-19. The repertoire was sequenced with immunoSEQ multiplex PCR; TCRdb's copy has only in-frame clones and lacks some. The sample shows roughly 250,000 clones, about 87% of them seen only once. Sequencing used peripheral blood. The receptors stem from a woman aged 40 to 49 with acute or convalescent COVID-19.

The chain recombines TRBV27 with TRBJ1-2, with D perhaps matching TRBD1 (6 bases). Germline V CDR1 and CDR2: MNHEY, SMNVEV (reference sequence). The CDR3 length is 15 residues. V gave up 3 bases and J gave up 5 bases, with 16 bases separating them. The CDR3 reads CASSLGGGGRYGYTF. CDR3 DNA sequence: TGTGCCAGCAGTTTGGGTGGGGGGGGGCGGTATGGCTACACCTTC.

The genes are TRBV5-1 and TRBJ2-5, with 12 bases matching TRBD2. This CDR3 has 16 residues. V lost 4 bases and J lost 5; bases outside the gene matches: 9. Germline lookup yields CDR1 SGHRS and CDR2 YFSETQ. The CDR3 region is CASSLTSGGWRETQYF. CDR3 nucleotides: TGCGCCAGCAGCCTGACTAGCGGGGGATGGAGGGAGACCCAGTACTTC. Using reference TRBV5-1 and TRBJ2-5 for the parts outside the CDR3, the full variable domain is KAGVTQTPRYLIKTRGQQVTLSCSPISGHRSVSWYQQTPGQGLQFLFEYFSETQRNKGNFPGRFSGRQFSNSRSEMNVSTLELGDSALYLCASSLTSGGWRETQYFGPGTRLLVL.

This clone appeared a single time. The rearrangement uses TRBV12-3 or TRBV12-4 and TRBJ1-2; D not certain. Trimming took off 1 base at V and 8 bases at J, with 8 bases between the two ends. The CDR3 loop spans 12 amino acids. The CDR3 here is CASSLVTGGYTF. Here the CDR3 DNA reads TGTGCCAGCAGTTTAGTGACTGGAGGCTACACCTTC.

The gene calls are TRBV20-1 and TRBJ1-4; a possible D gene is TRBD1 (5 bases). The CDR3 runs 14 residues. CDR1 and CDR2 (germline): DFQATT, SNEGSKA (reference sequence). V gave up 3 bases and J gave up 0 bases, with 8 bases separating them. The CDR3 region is CSASGAATNEKLFF. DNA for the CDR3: TGCAGTGCTAGTGGGGCTGCAACTAATGAAAAACTGTTTTTT.

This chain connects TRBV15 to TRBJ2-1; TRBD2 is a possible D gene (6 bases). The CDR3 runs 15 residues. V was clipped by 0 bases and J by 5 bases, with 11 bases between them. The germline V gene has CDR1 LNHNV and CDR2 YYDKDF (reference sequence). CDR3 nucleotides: TGTGCCACCAGCAGAGATGGGAGGAAGGACAATGAGCAGTTCTTC. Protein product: CATSRDGRKDNEQFF.